This T cell receptor beta chain was recovered during a study of T cell changes during pregnancy in multiple sclerosis. V gave up 3 bases and J gave up 2 bases; unmatched junction bases: 6. This CDR3 contains 15 residues. The germline gives CDR1 MGHDK, CDR2 SYGVNS. Assay: immunoSEQ multiplex PCR; the TCRdb copy retains only in-frame clones and omits some. The table includes about 47,000 clones, just over 90% detected once. This sample comprised peripheral blood, obtained in the second trimester of pregnancy. This clonotype was sampled from a female donor with multiple sclerosis, enrolled in a pregnancy study. This chain connects TRBV25-1 to TRBJ2-5; 7 nucleotides align to TRBD1. CDR3 in DNA: TGTGCCAGCAGTGATATCGACAGGGTTCAAGAGACCCAGTACTTC. It yields the protein CASSDIDRVQETQYF.